The 10 T cell receptor beta chains below come from one sample, sequenced in a study of CD8 T cells in Susac syndrome. A quantity of about 0.45 to 1 ug RNA underwent reverse transcription using random hexamers. A single record per CDR3 protein comes from TCRdb applying MiXCR to the immunoSEQ multiplex PCR reads. The repertoire consists of more than 250,000 distinct CDR3 sequences, with approximately 90% occurring once and the leading ten covering over 0.065%. Sequenced input: CD4+ T cells from PBMCs. All receptors derive from a human donor with multiple sclerosis.

The chain carries TRBV19 and TRBJ2-7; 9 nucleotides line up with TRBD1. The germline V gene has CDR1 LNHDA and CDR2 SQIVND (reference sequence). This CDR3 has 14 residues. The V and J ends lost 4 bases and 3 bases, in that order; junction bases with no gene match: 4. The CDR3 region is CASSNTGGSYEQYF. DNA of the CDR3: TGTGCCAGTAGTAACACAGGGGGCAGCTACGAGCAGTACTTC.

The chain combines TRBV6-6 with TRBJ2-3, with D hard to call. CDR1 MNHNY and CDR2 SVGAGI come from the germline V gene (reference sequence). There are 12 residues in the CDR3. Trimming removed 5 bases from V and 4 bases from J, with 7 bases in between. Here the CDR3 DNA reads TGTGCCAGCAGTCACACTGCAGATACGCAGTATTTT. Translation gives CASSHTADTQYF.

DNA for the CDR3: TGTGCCAGCTCACCGTTTACGGGGGGGAGCCAAGAGACCCAGTACTTC. Translating it yields CASSPFTGGSQETQYF. The gene calls are TRBV18 and TRBJ2-5; 8 nucleotides agree with TRBD2. Per germline, CDR1 KGHSH and CDR2 LQKENI. The length of the CDR3 is 16 residues. V gave up 3 bases and J gave up 1 base; unmatched junction bases: 7.

The chain uses TRBV12-3 or TRBV12-4 and TRBJ1-1; no reliable D call. The CDR3 has 15 amino acids. Deletions cut 3 bases from V and 2 bases from J, with 13 bases between. The CDR3 loop is CASSFRNRGNTEAFF. The CDR3 bases are TGTGCCAGCAGTTTTCGAAACCGGGGTAACACTGAAGCTTTCTTT.

V and J are TRBV5-1 and TRBJ2-7; possibly TRBD1 or TRBD2 for D (6 bases each). Germline-derived CDR1 and CDR2 are SGHRS and YFSETQ. The CDR3 totals 16 residues. The V gene lost 0 bases and the J gene lost 1 base, with 14 bases spanning the gap. The CDR3 DNA reads as TGCGCCAGCAGCTTGGATGTAGGGGGGAATTCCTACGAGCAGTACTTC. As protein: CASSLDVGGNSYEQYF.

This clonotype appeared once. The V call is TRBV19, the J call TRBJ2-7, with D tentatively TRBD1 (5 bases). Germline values: CDR1 LNHDA, CDR2 SQIVND (reference sequence). V lost 5 bases and J 4 bases, leaving 15 bases between the germline ends. The CDR3 length is 14 residues. The CDR3 loop is CASSFGAREYEQYF. CDR3 coding DNA: TGTGCCAGTAGTTTTGGGGCGCGAGAATACGAGCAGTACTTC.

This clonotype was counted a few times. The chain combines TRBV5-1 with TRBJ2-1; 12 bases line up with TRBD2. CDR3 length: 14 residues. CDR1 is SGHRS and CDR2 is YFSETQ in the germline V gene. Losses at the gene ends were 9 bases for V and 7 bases for J; bases not matched to a gene: 8. The CDR3 region is CATGGLAGSNEQFF. CDR3 sequence (DNA): TGCGCCACCGGGGGACTAGCGGGTTCGAATGAGCAGTTCTTC.

The genes are TRBV7-9 and TRBJ1-2; no definite D call. Looked up from germline, CDR1 is SEHNR and CDR2 is FQNEAQ (reference sequence). Trimming cost V 5 bases and J 8 bases, with 18 bases left between them. The CDR3 length is 14 residues. The DNA of the CDR3 is TGTGCCAGCAGCCCAGCGGGGAGAAGCGAGGGCTACACCTTC. Its translation: CASSPAGRSEGYTF.

V and J are TRBV19 and TRBJ1-3; 7 bases are a match to TRBD1. V dropped 7 bases and J dropped 0; count of bases not matched to a gene: 15. The CDR3 has 18 residues. In germline, CDR1 is LNHDA, CDR2 SQIVND (reference sequence). The CDR3 loop is CASTIRTGAVLSGNTIYF. CDR3 bases: TGTGCCAGTACTATTCGTACAGGGGCCGTTCTCTCTGGAAACACCATATATTTT.

This clonotype was recorded only once. The CDR3 bases are TGTGCCAGCGTCCCGGGACAGGGTACTTACCCTGAAGCTTTCTTT. Translation: CASVPGQGTYPEAFF. This rearrangement joins TRBV6-1 to TRBJ1-1, with 9 bases matching TRBD1. The CDR3 extends over 15 amino acids. CDR1 is MNHNS, CDR2 SASEGT, per germline. J was trimmed by 6 bases and V by 8 bases; bases with no gene match: 13.